This TCR beta chain was observed in a study of shared clonotypes between healthy human individuals. Findings and limits, study-wide: Clonotype sharing among donors was expected to depend on sequencing depth.

With 1 base removed from V and 7 bases from J, the gap between germline ends came to 5 bases. The CDR3 totals 12 residues. The germline V gene has CDR1 MDHEN and CDR2 SYDVKM. About this clone: The antigen is unknown. At the DNA level, this CDR3 is encoded by other sequences in the same sample as well.

The assay used deep level. Measured with immunoSEQ multiplex PCR; TCRdb has only the in-frame clones, and not every one. The table has 400,000 to 500,000 clones, roughly 85% seen once. The chain has TRBV28 and TRBJ2-1; D is unresolved. Sequencing input: PBMCs. This clonotype was obtained from a woman aged 40-49 years in good health. Some clones in this sample may be carry-over from other donors' samples. The CDR3 sequence: CASSLLGNEQFF. As DNA, the CDR3 is TGTGCCAGCAGTTTATTGGGAAATGAGCAGTTCTTC.